This section outlines one T cell receptor beta chain sequence together with its context. No antigen is known for it. The data were produced by immunoSEQ multiplex PCR, yet TCRdb's version contains in-frame clones alone and is incomplete. The table lists about 600,000 clones, around 81% of them singletons. The sample originates from a study of shared clonotypes between healthy human individuals. Study results and caveats: It was the few donors that limited the genetic and exposure-history diversity represented.

V was pared by 3 bases and J by 4 bases, with 12 bases between. The germline CDR1 and CDR2 sequences are SQVTM and ANQGSEA. The CDR3 is 13 residues long. Specimen: PBMCs. The TCR was taken from a woman aged 40 to 55 in good health. Some clones in this sample may be carry-over from other donors' samples. V usage is TRBV29-1 and J usage is TRBJ1-1; a weak D match, TRBD1 (5 bases). In DNA form, the CDR3 reads TGCAGCGTTGAGAGGGACCCCGGCACTGAAGCTTTCTTT. Translating gives CSVERDPGTEAFF. The full variable domain, completed using reference TRBV29-1 and TRBJ1-1, is SAVISQKPSRDICQRGTSLTIQCQVDSQVTMMFWYRQQPGQSLTLIATANQGSEATYESGFVIDKFPISRPNLTFSTLTVSNMSPEDSSIYLCSVERDPGTEAFFGQGTRLTVV.